This entry is about one TCR beta chain. Its target antigen remains unknown. One base away there is no much larger clone; base qualities are not given. The entry originates in a study of blood T cell repertoires in COVID-19 (dated by TCRdb to the early 2020s). Context from the whole study: Samples from collaborators originated in the United States, Italy and Spain and spanned both the acute and convalescent phases of COVID-19. The samples were drawn from two sources: the first 160 participants of the ongoing ImmuneRACE study, and 1,254 subjects contributed by 6 global collaborators. Sample metadata almost always included a de-identified subject ID, COVID-19 status, age in years and sex. The repertoires were made available in a free public database intended to serve as a resource for research on the immune response to SARS-CoV-2. Where HLA class I and class II types were available, the types were taken from metadata supplied by the sample provider, not from assay-based typing. Deeply sampled blood TCRbeta repertoires from subjects exposed to, actively infected with, or recovered from COVID-19 were included in the dataset. The material from the prospective study consisted of cDNA or gDNA derived from T cells, B-cell-depleted T cells, or PBMCs. What the authors observed across the whole study: The quantity of clinical and demographic metadata differed by source and by participant and was supplied without curation.

The CDR3 numbers 15 residues from cysteine through phenylalanine. Of all the DNA, just the CDR3 is kept, 45 bases in frame from base 1. V lost 4 bases and J lost 1 base; the stretch between them is 13 bases long. Sequences MNHEY (CDR1) and SVGAGI (CDR2) are obtained from the germline V gene. One collaborating source in Seattle enrolled patients during active infection and followed them longitudinally through the course of disease. The collaborating institutions used their own protocols to collect whole blood in K2EDTA tubes. For TCRbeta analysis, collaborators shipped samples in one of three forms: frozen whole blood, isolated PBMCs, or DNA extracted from either of those sample types. The immunoSEQ Assay, a bias-controlled multiplex PCR, was used to amplify TCRbeta CDR3 regions from genomic DNA. The paper's processing steps were these. Nucleated cell counts per sample were estimated from amplification of reference gene primers within the assay. To quantify the absolute abundance of each unique TCRbeta CDR3 rearrangement, sequence reads were collapsed and filtered. Productive Simpson clonality was computed per sample as the square root of Simpson's diversity index over productive rearrangements. TCRdb holds this immuneACCESS table with in-frame rearrangements only. Some clones are missing; in checked studies, unresolved V genes explain under half, and the rest has no known cause. V, J and clone size reflect that table, while D and trimming were determined from the DNA. This sample is represented by over 200,000 clones; 70% to 85% of them were singletons. Under 10% of the sample is held by the ten biggest clonotypes.

The rearrangement combines TRBV6-5 with TRBJ1-1, with TRBD1 tentatively as D gene (5 bases match). The sequencing sample was made of peripheral blood. The source of this sequence is a woman aged 80 or older with COVID-19, enrolled during active disease. The DNA reads TGTGCCAGCAGTTCAGGGTCTCAGGGGAACACTGAAGCTTTCTTT. This is translated as CASSSGSQGNTEAFF.